The clone carrying this T cell receptor beta chain was detected only once. Its specificity is unknown. This table comes from immunoSEQ multiplex PCR, and its TCRdb copy is limited to in-frame clones, with some not included. Altogether more than 100,000 clones are present, 88% being singletons, with the ten largest covering 7.6%. These data are taken from a study of T cell responses to AZD1222 COVID-19 vaccine. Study-level results: In all cases, repertoires were sampled only after the peak T cell response. Close to half of all spike-specific TCRs reportedly target regions of the variants that are unmutated.

V trimming: 5 bases; J trimming: 6 bases; junction bases outside the gene matches: 2. Germline CDR1 and CDR2: LNHDA and SQIVND (reference sequence). This CDR3 region has 15 residues. This chain links TRBV19 with TRBJ1-6; 12 bases map to TRBD1. Specimen: peripheral blood, collected on day 0 of AZD1222 vaccination. This TCR derives from an adult in good health. The CDR3 sequence is CASSLGQGANSPLHF. The CDR3 nucleotides read TGTGCCAGTAGTTTGGGACAGGGGGCTAATTCACCCCTCCACTTT.